The T cell receptor beta chain under discussion was sequenced for a study of T cells in Graves' hyperthyroidism and ophthalmopathy. Trimming took off 1 base at V and 0 bases at J, with 10 bases between the two ends. The CDR3 totals 14 residues. Germline lookup yields CDR1 GTSNPN and CDR2 SVGIG (reference sequence). This clonotype was counted a few times. Used for diagnoses were clinical symptoms, serum thyroxine and TRAb, thyroid ultrasound and orbital computed tomography. The CDR3 regions of TCR beta were amplified from RNA transcripts. Carried out on the TCR CDR3, a first-round RT-PCR used the HTBI primer set. TCRdb used MiXCR to reprocess the multiplex PCR reads, holding one entry per CDR3 protein. The sample consists of 300,000 to 450,000 distinct CDR3 sequences, roughly 25% of them appearing once.

The sample was blood. This receptor was obtained from a man aged 50 to 59 with Graves' hyperthyroidism. V is TRBV30 and J is TRBJ2-7, with D possibly TRBD2 on 6 matching bases. The CDR3 nucleotides read TGTGCCTGGAGTGAGCAGGGACTCTCCTACGAGCAGTACTTC. It is translated as CAWSEQGLSYEQYF. Variable domain in full (rest from reference TRBV30 and TRBJ2-7): SQTIHQWPATLVQPVGSPLSLECTVEGTSNPNLYWYRQAAGRGLQLLFYSVGIGQISSEVPQNLSASRPQDRQFILSSKKLLLSDSGFYLCAWSEQGLSYEQYFGPGTRLTVT.